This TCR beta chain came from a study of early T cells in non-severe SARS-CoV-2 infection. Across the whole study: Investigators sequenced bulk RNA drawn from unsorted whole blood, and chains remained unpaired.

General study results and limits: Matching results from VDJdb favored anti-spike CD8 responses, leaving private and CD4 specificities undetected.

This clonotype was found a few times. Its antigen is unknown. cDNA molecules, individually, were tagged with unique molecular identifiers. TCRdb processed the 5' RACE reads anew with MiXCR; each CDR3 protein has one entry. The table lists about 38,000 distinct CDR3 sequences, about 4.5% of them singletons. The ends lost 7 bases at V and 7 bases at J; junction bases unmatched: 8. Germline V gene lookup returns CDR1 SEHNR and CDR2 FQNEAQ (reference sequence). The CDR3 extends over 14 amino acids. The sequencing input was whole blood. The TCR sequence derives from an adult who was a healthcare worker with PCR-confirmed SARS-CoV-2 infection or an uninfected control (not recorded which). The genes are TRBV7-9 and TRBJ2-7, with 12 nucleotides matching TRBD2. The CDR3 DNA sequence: TGTGCCAGCACCCTCACTAGCGGGGGGTATGAGCAGTACTTC. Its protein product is CASTLTSGGYEQYF. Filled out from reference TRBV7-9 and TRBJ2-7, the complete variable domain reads DTGVSQNPRHKITKRGQNVTFRCDPISEHNRLYWYRQTLGQGPEFLTYFQNEAQLEKSRLLSDRFSAERPKGSFSTLEIQRTEQGDSAMYLCASTLTSGGYEQYFGPGTRLTVT.